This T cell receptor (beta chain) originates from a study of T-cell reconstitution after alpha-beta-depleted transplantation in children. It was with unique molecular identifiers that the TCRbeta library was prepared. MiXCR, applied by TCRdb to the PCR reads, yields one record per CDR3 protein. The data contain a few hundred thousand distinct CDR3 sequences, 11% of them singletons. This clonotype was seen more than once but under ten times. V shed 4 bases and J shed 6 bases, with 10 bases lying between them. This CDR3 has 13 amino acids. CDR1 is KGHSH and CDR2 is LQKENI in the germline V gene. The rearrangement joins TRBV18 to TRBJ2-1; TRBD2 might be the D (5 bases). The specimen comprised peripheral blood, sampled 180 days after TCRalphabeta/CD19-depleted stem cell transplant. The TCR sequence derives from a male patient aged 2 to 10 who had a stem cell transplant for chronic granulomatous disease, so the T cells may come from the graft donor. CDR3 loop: CASSRGSGNEQFF. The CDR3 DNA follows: TGTGCCAGCTCACGTGGGAGCGGCAATGAGCAGTTCTTC.